The entry that follows covers one T cell receptor (beta chain) sequence. The sample belongs to a study of blood T cell repertoires in COVID-19. This table comes from immunoSEQ multiplex PCR, and its TCRdb copy is limited to in-frame clones, with some not included. This table holds around 200,000 clones, roughly 87% found once. The sample consisted of PBMCs or T cells enriched from blood (not recorded which). This receptor was identified in a man aged 18 to 30 with acute COVID-19.

The CDR3 DNA sequence: TGTGCCAGCAGCCCAGCAACCGGGACAGGGATTTATGGCTACACCTTC. It specifies CASSPATGTGIYGYTF. The chain links TRBV7-9 to TRBJ1-2; 9 bases are shared with TRBD1. V shed 5 bases, J shed 5 bases, and the junction held 12 bases outside the gene matches. Looked up from germline, CDR1 is SEHNR and CDR2 is FQNEAQ (reference sequence). The CDR3 runs 16 residues.